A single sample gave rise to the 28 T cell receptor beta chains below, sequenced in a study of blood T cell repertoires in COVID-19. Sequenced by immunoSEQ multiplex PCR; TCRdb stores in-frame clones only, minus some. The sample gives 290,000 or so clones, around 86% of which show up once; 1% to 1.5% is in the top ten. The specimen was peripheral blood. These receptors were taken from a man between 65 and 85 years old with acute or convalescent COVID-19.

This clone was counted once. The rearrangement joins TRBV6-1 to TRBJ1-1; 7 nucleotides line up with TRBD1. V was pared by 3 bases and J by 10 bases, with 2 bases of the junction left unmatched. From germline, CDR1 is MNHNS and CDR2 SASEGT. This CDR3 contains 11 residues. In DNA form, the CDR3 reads TGTGCCAGCAGTGATAGACAGGGAGCTTTCTTT. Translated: CASSDRQGAFF.

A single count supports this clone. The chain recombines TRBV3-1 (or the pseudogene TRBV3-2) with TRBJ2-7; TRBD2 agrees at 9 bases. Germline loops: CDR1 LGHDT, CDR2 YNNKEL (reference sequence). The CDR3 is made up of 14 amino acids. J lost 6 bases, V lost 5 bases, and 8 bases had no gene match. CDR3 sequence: CASSKKREVSEQYF. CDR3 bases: TGTGCCAGCAGCAAAAAGCGGGAGGTATCCGAGCAGTACTTC.

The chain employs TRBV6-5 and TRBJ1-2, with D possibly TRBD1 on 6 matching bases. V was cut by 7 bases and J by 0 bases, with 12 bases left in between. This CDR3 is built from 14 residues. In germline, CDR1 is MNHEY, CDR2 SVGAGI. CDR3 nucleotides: TGTGCCAGCACCAGGACAGTTCCTAACTATGGCTACACCTTC. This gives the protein CASTRTVPNYGYTF.

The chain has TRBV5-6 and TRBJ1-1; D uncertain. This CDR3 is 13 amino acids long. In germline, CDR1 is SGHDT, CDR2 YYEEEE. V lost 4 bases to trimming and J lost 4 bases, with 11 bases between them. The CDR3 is CASSPGMGTEAFF. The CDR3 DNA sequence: TGTGCCAGCAGCCCGGGTATGGGCACTGAAGCTTTCTTT.

The CDR3 DNA reads TGTGCCAGCAGTTTATCTTCCAGGGGTAACACTGAAGCTTTCTTT. It yields the protein CASSLSSRGNTEAFF. The chain recombines TRBV27 with TRBJ1-1; TRBD1 might be the D (6 bases). CDR3 length equals 15 residues. The germline gives CDR1 MNHEY, CDR2 SMNVEV (reference sequence). Trimming took off 0 bases at V and 2 bases at J, with 10 bases between the two ends.

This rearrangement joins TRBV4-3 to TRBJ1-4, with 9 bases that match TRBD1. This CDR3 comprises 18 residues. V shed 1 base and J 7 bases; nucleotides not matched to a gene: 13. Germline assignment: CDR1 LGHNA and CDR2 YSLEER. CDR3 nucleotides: TGCGCCAGCAGCCAAGTTCTGGTGAGGGGGGACAGGGCTGAAAAACTGTTTTTT. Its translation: CASSQVLVRGDRAEKLFF.

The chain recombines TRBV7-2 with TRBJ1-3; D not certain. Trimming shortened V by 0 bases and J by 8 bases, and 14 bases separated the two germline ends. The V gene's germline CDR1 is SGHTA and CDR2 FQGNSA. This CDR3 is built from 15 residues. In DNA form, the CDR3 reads TGTGCCAGCAGCTTAGCGCCGGAGAATCGGGACACCATATATTTT. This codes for CASSLAPENRDTIYF.

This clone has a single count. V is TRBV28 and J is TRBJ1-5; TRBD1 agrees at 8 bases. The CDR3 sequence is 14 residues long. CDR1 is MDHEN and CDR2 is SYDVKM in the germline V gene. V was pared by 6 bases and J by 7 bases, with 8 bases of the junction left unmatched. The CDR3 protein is CASSIGTGDQPQHF. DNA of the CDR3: TGTGCCAGCAGCATTGGGACAGGAGACCAGCCCCAGCATTTT. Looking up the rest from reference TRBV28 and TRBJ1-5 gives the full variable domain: DVKVTQSSRYLVKRTGEKVFLECVQDMDHENMFWYRQDPGLGLRLIYFSYDVKMKEKGDIPEGYSVSREKKERFSLILESASTNQTSMYLCASSIGTGDQPQHFGDGTRLSIL.

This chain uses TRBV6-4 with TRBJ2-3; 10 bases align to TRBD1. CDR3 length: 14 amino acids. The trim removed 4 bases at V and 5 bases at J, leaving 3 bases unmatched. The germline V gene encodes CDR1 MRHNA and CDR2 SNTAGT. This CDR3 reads CASSGQGARDTQYF. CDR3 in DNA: TGTGCCAGCAGTGGACAGGGGGCGCGAGATACGCAGTATTTT.

The CDR3 region is CASSYGGTNTEAFF. As DNA, the CDR3 is TGTGCCAGCAGCTATGGGGGGACCAACACTGAAGCTTTCTTT. This rearrangement joins TRBV3-1 (or the pseudogene TRBV3-2) to TRBJ1-1, with TRBD1 as a possible D gene (5 bases). V dropped 5 bases and J dropped 2 bases, with 12 bases sitting between them. The CDR3 totals 14 residues. Germline V gene sequence: CDR1 LGHDT, CDR2 YNNKEL (reference sequence).

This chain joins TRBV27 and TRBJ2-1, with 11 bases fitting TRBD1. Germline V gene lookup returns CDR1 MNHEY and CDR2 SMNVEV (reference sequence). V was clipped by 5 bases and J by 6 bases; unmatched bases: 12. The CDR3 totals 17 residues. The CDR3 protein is CASSQAPPGTGGNEQFF. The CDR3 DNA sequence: TGTGCCAGCAGTCAAGCCCCCCCTGGGACAGGGGGCAATGAGCAGTTCTTC.

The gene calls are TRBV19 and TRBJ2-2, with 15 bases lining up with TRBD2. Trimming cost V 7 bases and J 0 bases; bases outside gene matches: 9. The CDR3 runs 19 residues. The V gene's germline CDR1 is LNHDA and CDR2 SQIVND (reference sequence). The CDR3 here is CASTMGLAGGSPNTGELFF. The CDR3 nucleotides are TGTGCCAGTACTATGGGACTAGCGGGGGGATCCCCGAACACCGGGGAGCTGTTTTTT.

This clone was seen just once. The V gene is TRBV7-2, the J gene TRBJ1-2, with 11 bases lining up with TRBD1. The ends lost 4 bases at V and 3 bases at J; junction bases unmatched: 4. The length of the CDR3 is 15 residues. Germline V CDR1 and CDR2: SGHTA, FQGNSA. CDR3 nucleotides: TGTGCCAGCAGCTGGACAGGGGGCGCAGACTATGGCTACACCTTC. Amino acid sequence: CASSWTGGADYGYTF.

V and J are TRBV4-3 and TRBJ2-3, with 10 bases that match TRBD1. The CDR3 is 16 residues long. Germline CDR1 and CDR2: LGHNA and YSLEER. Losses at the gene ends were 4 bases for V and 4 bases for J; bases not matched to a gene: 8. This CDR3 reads CASSPGTGEVADTQYF. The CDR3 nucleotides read TGCGCCAGCAGCCCTGGGACAGGGGAGGTGGCAGATACGCAGTATTTT.

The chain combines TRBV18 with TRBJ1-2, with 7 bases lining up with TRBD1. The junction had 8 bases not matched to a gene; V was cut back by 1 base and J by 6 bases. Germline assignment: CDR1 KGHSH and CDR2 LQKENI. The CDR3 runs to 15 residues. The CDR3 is CASSPRQGDSNGYTF. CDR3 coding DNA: TGTGCCAGCTCACCACGGCAGGGGGACTCAAATGGCTACACCTTC.

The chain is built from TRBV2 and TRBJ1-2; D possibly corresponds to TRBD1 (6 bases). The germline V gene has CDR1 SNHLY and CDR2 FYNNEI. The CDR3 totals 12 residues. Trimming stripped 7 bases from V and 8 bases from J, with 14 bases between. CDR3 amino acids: CASIWGPRGYTF. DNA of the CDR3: TGTGCCAGCATTTGGGGGCCGAGAGGCTACACCTTC.

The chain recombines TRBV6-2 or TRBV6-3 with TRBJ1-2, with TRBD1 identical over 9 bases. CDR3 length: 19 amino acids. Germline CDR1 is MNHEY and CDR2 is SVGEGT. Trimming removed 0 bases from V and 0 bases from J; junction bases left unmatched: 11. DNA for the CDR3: TGTGCCAGCAGTTACTCATTAATCGGGACAGGGCAAGCTAACTATGGCTACACCTTC. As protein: CASSYSLIGTGQANYGYTF.

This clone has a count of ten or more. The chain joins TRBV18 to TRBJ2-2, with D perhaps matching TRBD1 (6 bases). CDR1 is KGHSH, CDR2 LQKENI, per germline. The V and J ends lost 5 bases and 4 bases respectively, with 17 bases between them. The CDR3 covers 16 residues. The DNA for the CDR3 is TGTGCCAGCTCATCGGACGGGTTCAGGGGCACCGGGGAGCTGTTTTTT. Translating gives CASSSDGFRGTGELFF.

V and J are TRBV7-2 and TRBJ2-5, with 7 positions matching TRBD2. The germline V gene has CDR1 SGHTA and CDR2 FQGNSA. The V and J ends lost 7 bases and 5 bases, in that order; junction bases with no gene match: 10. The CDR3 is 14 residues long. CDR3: CASTPGGGSETQYF. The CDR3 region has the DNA TGTGCCAGCACCCCGGGTGGCGGGAGTGAGACCCAGTACTTC.

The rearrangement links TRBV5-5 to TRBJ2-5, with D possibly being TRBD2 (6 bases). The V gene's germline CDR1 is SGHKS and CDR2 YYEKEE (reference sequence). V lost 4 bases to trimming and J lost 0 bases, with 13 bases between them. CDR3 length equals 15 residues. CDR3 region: CASSLGGLYQETQYF. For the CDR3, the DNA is TGTGCCAGCAGCCTCGGGGGACTGTACCAAGAGACCCAGTACTTC.

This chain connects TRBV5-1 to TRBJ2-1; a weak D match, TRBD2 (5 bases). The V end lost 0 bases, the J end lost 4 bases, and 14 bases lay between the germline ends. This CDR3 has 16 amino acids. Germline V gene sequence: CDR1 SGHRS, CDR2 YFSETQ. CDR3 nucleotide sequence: TGCGCCAGCAGCTTGGGCGTGTCGGGAACTTACAATGAGCAGTTCTTC. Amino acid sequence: CASSLGVSGTYNEQFF.

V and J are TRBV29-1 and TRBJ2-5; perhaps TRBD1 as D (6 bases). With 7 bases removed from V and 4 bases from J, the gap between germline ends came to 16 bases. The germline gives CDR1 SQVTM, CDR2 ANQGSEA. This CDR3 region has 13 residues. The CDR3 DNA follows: TGCAGCGCCCTACGGGCAGGGGCAGAGACCCAGTACTTC. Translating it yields CSALRAGAETQYF.

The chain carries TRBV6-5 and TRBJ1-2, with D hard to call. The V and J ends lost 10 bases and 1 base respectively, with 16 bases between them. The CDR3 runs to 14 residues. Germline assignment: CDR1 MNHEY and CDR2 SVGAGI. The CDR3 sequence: CATLGEPNNYGYTF. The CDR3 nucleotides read TGTGCCACCCTCGGAGAGCCCAATAACTATGGCTACACCTTC.

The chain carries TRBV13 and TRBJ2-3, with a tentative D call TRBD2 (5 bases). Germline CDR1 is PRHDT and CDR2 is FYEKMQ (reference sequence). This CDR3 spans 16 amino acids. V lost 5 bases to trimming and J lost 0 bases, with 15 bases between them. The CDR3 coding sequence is TGTGCCAGCAGCCAAAGAGCGGTAACTAGCACAGATACGCAGTATTTT. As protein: CASSQRAVTSTDTQYF.

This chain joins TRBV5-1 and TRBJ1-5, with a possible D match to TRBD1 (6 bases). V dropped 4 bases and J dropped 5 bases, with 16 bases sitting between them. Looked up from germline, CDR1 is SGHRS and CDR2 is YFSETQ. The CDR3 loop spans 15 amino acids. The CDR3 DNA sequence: TGCGCCAGCAGCATCCGGGGGGGGCTCGATCAGCCCCAGCATTTT. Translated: CASSIRGGLDQPQHF.

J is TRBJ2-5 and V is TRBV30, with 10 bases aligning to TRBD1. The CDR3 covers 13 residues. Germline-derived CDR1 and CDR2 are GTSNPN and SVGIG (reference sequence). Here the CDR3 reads CARGTGAEGTQYF. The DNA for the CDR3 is TGTGCGCGGGGGACAGGGGCGGAGGGGACCCAGTACTTC.

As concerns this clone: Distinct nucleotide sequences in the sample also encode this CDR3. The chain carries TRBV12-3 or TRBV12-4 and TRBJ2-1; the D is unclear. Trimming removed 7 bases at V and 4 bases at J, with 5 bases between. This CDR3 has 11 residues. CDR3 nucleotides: TGTGCCAGCACCGGGTACAATGAGCAGTTCTTC. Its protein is CASTGYNEQFF.

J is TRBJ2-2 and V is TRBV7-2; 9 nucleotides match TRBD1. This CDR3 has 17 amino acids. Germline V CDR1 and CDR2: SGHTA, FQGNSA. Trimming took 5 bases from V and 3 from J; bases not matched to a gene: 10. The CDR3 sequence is CASSPDRDRAYTGELFF. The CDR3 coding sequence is TGTGCCAGCAGCCCCGACCGGGACAGGGCCTACACCGGGGAGCTGTTTTTT. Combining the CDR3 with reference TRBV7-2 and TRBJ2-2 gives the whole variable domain GAGVSQSPSNKVTEKGKDVELRCDPISGHTALYWYRQSLGQGLEFLIYFQGNSAPDKSGLPSDRFSAERTGGSVSTLTIQRTQQEDSAVYLCASSPDRDRAYTGELFFGEGSRLTVL.